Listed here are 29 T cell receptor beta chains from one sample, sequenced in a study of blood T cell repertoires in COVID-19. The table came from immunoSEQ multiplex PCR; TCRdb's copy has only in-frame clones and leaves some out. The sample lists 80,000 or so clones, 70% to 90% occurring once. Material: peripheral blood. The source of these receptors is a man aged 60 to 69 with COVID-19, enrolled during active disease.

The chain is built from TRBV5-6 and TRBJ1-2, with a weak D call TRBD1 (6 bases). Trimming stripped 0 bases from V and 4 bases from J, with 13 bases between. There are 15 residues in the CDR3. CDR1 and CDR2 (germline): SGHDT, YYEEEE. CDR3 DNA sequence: TGTGCCAGCAGCTTGGCCCTACAGGGAACCTATGGCTACACCTTC. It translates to CASSLALQGTYGYTF. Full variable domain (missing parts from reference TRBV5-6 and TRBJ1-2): DAGVTQSPTHLIKTRGQQVTLRCSPKSGHDTVSWYQQALGQGPQFIFQYYEEEERQRGNFPDRFSGHQFPNYSSELNVNALLLGDSALYLCASSLALQGTYGYTFGSGTRLTVV.

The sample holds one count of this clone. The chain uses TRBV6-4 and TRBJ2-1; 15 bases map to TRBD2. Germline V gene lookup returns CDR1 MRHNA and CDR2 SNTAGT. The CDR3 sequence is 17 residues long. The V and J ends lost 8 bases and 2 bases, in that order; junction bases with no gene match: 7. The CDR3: CASGTSGGPVAYNEQFF. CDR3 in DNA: TGTGCCAGCGGGACTAGCGGGGGGCCGGTCGCCTACAATGAGCAGTTCTTC.

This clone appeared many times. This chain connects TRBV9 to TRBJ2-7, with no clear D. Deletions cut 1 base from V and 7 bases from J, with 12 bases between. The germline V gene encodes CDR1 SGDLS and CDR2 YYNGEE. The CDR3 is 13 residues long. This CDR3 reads CASSVIGSGEQYF. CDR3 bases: TGTGCCAGCAGCGTAATCGGTTCAGGTGAGCAGTACTTC.

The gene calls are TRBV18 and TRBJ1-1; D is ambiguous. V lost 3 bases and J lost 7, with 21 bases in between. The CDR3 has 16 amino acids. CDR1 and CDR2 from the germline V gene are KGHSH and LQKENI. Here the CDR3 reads CASSPGGPGNGVEAFF. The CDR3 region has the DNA TGTGCCAGCTCACCGGGCGGGCCGGGGAACGGGGTTGAAGCTTTCTTT.

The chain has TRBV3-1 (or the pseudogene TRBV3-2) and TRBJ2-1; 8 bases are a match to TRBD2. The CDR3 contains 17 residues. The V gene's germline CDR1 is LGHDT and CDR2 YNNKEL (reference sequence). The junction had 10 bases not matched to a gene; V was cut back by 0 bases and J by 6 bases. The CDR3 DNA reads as TGTGCCAGCAGCCAAGATATGGGGACTAGTGCGCTCAATGAGCAGTTCTTC. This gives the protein CASSQDMGTSALNEQFF.

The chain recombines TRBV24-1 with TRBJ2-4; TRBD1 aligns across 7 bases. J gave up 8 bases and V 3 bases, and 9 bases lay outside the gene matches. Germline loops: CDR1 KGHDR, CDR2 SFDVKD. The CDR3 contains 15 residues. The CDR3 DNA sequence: TGTGCCACCAGTGATACCAGACAGGGTAGGGACATTCAGTACTTC. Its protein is CATSDTRQGRDIQYF.

CDR3 in amino acids: CASSLVAGEGYTF. CDR3 nucleotide sequence: TGTGCCAGCAGCTTAGTGGCAGGGGAGGGCTACACCTTC. The chain employs TRBV7-2 and TRBJ1-2; maybe TRBD1 (6 bases). This CDR3 has 13 amino acids. Trimming pared 1 base from V and 8 bases from J, leaving 11 bases between. Germline V lookup: CDR1 SGHTA, CDR2 FQGNSA.

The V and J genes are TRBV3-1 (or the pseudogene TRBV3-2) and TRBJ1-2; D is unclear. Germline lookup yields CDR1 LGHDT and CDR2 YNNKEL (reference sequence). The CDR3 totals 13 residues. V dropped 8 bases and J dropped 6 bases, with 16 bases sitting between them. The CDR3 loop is CASSKTWEDGYTF. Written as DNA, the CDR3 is TGTGCCAGCTCCAAGACCTGGGAGGATGGCTACACCTTC.

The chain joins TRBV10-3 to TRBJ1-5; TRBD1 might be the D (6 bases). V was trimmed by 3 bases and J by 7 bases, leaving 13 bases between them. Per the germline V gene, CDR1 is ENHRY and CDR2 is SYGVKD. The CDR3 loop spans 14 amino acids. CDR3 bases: TGTGCCATCAGTGATTCGGGGGGCGACCAGCCCCAGCATTTT. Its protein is CAISDSGGDQPQHF.

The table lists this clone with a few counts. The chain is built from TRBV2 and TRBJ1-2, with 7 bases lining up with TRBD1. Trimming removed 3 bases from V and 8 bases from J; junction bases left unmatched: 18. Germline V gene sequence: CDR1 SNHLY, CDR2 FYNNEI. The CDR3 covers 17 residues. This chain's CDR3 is CASSDEIGGPQFRGYTF. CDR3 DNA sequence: TGTGCCAGCAGTGACGAAATAGGGGGCCCCCAGTTTCGGGGCTACACCTTC. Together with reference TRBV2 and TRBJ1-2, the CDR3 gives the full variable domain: EPEVTQTPSHQVTQMGQEVILRCVPISNHLYFYWYRQILGQKVEFLVSFYNNEISEKSEIFDDQFSVERPDGSNFTLKIRSTKLEDSAMYFCASSDEIGGPQFRGYTFGSGTRLTVV.

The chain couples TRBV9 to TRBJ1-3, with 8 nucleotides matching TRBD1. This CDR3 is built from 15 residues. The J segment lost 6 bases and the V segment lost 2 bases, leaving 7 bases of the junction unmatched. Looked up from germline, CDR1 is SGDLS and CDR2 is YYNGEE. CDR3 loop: CASSVGRGPENTIYF. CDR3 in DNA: TGTGCCAGCAGCGTGGGCAGGGGGCCCGAAAACACCATATATTTT.

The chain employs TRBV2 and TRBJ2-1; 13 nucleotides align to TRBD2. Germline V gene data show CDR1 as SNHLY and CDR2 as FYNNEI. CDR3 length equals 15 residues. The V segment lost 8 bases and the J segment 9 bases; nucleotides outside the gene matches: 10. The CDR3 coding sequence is TGTGCCAGCCGCGAGGGACTAGCGGGAATCGGTGAGCAGTTCTTC. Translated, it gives CASREGLAGIGEQFF. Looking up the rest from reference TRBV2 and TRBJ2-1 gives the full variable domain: EPEVTQTPSHQVTQMGQEVILRCVPISNHLYFYWYRQILGQKVEFLVSFYNNEISEKSEIFDDQFSVERPDGSNFTLKIRSTKLEDSAMYFCASREGLAGIGEQFFGPGTRLTVL.

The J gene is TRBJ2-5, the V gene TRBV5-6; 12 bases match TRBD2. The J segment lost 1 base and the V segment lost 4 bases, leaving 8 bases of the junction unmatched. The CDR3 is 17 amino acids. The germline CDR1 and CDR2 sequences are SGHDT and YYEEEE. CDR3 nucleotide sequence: TGTGCCAGCAGCAACCTAGCGACTAGCGGGGGCCAAGAGACCCAGTACTTC. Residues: CASSNLATSGGQETQYF.

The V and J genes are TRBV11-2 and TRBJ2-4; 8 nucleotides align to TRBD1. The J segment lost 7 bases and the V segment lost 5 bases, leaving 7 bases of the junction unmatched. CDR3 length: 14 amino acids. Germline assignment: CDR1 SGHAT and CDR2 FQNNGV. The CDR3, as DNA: TGTGCCAGCAGCCTAACAGGGGGAGATAACATTCAGTACTTC. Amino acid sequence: CASSLTGGDNIQYF.

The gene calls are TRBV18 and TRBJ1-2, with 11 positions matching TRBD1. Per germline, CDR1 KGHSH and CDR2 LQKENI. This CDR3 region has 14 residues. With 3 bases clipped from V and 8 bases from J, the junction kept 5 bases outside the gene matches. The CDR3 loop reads CASSPGQGASGYTF. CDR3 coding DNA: TGTGCCAGCTCACCCGGACAGGGGGCTTCCGGCTACACCTTC. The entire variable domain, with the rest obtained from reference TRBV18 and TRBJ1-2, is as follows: NAGVMQNPRHLVRRRGQEARLRCSPMKGHSHVYWYRQLPEEGLKFMVYLQKENIIDESGMPKERFSAEFPKEGPSILRIQQVVRGDSAAYFCASSPGQGASGYTFGSGTRLTVV.

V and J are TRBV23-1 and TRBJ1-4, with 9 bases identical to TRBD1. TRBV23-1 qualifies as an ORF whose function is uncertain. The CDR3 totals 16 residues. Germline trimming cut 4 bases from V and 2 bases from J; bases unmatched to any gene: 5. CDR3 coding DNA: TGCGCCAGCAGTCCAGGACAGGGGCTCACTAATGAAAAACTGTTTTTT. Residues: CASSPGQGLTNEKLFF.

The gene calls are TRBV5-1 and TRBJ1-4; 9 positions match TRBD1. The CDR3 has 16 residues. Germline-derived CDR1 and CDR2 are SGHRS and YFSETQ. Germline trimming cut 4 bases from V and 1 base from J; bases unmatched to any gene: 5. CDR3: CASSRGQGVTNEKLFF. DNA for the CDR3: TGCGCCAGCAGCCGGGGACAGGGTGTAACTAATGAAAAACTGTTTTTT.

The CDR3 region has the DNA TGTGCCAGCAGCTTGTCTAGCGGGGGCGAGGAGACCCAGTACTTC. Protein product: CASSLSSGGEETQYF. The J gene is TRBJ2-5, the V gene TRBV5-4, with 10 bases that match TRBD2. V shed 1 base and J 5 bases; nucleotides not matched to a gene: 5. Germline values: CDR1 SGHNT, CDR2 YYREEE (reference sequence). The CDR3 runs 15 residues.

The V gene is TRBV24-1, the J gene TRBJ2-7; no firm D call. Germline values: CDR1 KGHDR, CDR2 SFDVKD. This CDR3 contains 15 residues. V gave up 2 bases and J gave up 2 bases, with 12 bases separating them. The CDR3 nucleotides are TGTGCCACCAGTGATTCCCGACGGAGCGCCTACGAGCAGTACTTC. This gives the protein CATSDSRRSAYEQYF.

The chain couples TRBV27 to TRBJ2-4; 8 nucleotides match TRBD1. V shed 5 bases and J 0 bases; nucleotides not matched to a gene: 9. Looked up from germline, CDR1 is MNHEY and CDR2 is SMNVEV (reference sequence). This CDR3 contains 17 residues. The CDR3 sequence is CASSPIYRGIAKNIQYF. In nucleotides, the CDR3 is TGTGCCAGCAGTCCCATCTACAGGGGGATAGCCAAAAACATTCAGTACTTC.

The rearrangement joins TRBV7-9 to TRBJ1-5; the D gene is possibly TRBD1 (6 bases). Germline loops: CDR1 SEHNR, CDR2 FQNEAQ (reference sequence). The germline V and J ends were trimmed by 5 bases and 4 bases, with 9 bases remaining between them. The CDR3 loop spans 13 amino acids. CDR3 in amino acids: CASSIGQNQPQHF. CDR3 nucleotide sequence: TGTGCCAGCAGCATAGGACAGAATCAGCCCCAGCATTTT.

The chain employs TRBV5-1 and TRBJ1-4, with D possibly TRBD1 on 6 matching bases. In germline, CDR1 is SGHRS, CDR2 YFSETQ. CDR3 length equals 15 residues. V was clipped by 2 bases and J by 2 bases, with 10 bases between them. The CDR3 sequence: CASSLQGGTNEKLFF. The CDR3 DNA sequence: TGCGCCAGCAGCTTACAGGGTGGCACTAATGAAAAACTGTTTTTT.

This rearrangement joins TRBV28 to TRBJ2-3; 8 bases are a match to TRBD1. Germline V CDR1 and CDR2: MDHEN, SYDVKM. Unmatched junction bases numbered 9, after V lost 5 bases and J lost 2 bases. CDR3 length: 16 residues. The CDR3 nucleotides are TGTGCCAGCAGTCGAACAGGGGGTATTTTCACAGATACGCAGTATTTT. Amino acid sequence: CASSRTGGIFTDTQYF.

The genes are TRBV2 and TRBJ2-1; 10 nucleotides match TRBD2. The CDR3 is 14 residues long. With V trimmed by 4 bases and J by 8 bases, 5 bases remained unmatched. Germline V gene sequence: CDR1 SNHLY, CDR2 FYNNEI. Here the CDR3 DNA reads TGTGCCAGCAGTGTAGCGGGAGGCATAGATGAGCAGTTCTTC. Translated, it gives CASSVAGGIDEQFF.

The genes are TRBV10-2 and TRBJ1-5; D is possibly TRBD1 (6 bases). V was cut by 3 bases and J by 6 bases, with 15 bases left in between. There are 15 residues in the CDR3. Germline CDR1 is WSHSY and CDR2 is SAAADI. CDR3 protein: CASSENGGGGQPQHF. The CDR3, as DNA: TGCGCCAGCAGTGAAAACGGGGGCGGGGGTCAGCCCCAGCATTTT.

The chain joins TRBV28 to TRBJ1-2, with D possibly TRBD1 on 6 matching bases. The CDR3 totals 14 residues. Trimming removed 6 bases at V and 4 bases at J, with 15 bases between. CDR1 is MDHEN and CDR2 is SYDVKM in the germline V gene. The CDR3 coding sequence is TGTGCCAGCAGCCGCCCGAGGGGGGGCTATGGCTACACCTTC. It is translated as CASSRPRGGYGYTF.

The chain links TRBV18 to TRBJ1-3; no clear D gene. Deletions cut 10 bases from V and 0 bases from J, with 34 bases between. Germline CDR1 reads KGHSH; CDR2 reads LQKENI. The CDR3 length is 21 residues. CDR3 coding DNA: TGTGCCAACTCCCGATCCCCACCGCTGCGCCTGATCATCCCCTCTGGAAACACCATATATTTT. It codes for CANSRSPPLRLIIPSGNTIYF.

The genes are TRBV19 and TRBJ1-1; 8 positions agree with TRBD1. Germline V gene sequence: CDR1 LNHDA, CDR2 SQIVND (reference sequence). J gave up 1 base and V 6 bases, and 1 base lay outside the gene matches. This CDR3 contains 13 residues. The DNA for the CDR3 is TGTGCCAGTAGGGGACAGGCGAACACTGAAGCTTTCTTT. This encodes CASRGQANTEAFF.

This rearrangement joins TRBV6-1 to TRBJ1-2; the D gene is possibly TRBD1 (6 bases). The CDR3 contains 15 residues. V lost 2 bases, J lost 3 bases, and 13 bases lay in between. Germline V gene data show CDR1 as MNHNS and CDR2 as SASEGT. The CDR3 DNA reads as TGTGCCAGCAGTGAACGTCAGGGGACCGACTATGGCTACACCTTC. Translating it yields CASSERQGTDYGYTF.